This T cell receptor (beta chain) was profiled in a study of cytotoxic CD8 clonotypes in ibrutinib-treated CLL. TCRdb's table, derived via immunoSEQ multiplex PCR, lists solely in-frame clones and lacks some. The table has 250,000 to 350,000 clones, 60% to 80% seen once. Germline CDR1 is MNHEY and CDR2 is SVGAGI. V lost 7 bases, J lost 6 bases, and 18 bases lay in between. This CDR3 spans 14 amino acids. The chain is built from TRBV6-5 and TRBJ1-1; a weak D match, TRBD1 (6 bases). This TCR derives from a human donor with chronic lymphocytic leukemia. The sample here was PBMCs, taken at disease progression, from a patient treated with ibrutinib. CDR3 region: CASTHGRGRAEAFF. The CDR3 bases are TGTGCCAGCACCCACGGACGGGGGCGGGCTGAAGCTTTCTTT.